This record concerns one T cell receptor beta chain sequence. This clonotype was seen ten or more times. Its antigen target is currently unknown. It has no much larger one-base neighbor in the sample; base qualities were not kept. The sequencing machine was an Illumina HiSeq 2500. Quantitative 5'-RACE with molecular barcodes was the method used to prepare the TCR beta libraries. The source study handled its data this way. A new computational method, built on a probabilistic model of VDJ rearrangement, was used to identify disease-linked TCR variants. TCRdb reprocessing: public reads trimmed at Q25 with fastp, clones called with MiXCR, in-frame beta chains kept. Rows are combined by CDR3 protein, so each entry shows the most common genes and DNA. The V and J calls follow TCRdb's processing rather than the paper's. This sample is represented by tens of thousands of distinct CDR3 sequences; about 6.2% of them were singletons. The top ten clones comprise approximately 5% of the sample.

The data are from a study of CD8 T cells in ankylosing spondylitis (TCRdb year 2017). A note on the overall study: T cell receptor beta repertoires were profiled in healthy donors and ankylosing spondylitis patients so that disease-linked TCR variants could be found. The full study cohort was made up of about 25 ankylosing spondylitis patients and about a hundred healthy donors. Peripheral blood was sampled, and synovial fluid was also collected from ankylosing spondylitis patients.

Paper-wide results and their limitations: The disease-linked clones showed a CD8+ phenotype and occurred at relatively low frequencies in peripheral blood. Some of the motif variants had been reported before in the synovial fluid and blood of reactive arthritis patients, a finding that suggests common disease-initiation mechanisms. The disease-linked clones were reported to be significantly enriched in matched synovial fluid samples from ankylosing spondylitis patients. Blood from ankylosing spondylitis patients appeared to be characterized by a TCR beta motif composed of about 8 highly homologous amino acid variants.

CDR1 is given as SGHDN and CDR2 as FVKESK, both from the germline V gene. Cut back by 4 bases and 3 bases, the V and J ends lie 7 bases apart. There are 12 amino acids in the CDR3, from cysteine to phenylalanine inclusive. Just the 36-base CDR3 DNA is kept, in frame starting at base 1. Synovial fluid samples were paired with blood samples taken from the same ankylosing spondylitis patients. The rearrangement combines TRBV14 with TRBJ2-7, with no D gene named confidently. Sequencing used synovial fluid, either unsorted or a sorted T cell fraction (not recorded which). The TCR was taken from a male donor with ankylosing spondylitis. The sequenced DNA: TGTGCCAGCAGCCCCGCAAACTACGAGCAGTACTTC. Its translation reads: CASSPANYEQYF.